The subject of this entry is one TCR beta chain. These data come from a study of blood T cell repertoires in COVID-19. Study details: The samples span acute and convalescent COVID-19 from the United States, Italy and Spain. PBMCs, B-cell-depleted T cells, or T cells provided the cDNA or gDNA that made up the material.

In the source study's methods: Amplification from reference gene primers served as the basis for estimated nucleated cell counts. Generated by immunoSEQ multiplex PCR, the TCRdb table keeps only in-frame clones and is missing some. The DNA was the basis for D and trimming; V, J and clone size are from that table. The top ten hold more than 1% of the sample, which has 270,000 or so clones, about 91% seen once. Participants were placed into cohorts based on the clinical history they reported. Trimming at V came to 4 bases and at J to 8 bases, leaving 10 bases not matched to a gene. The CDR3 length is 16 residues. Germline V gene data show CDR1 as SGHTS and CDR2 as YDEGEE.

The V gene is TRBV5-8, the J gene TRBJ2-4; 12 nucleotides match TRBD1. The TCR comes from a woman in her thirties or forties with acute COVID-19. Sequencing was carried out using PBMCs or T cells enriched from blood (not recorded which). CDR3 DNA: TGTGCCAGCAGCCGCGGGACAGGGGGCCGTGTGGACATTCAGTACTTC. Translated: CASSRGTGGRVDIQYF.